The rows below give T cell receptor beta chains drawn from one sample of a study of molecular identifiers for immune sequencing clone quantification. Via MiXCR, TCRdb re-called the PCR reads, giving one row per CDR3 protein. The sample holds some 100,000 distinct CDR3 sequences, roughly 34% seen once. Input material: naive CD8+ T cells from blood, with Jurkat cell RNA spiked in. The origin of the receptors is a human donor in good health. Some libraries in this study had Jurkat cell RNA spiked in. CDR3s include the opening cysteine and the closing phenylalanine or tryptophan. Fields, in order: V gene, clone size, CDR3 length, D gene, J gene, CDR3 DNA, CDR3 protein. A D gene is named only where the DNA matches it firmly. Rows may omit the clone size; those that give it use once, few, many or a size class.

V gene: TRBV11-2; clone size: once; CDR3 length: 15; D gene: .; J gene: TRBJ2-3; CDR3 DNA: TGTGACAGCAGCTTACGCAGGGCAGGGAGGGATACGCAGTATTTT; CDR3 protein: CDSSLRRAGRDTQYF
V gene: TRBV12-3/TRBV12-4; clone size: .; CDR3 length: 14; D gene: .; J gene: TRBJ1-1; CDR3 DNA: TGTGCCAGCAGTTTAGTGGAGGGTTTCACTGAAGCTTTCTTT; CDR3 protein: CASSLVEGFTEAFF
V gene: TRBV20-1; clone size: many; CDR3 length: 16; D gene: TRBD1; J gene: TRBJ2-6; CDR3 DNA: TGCAGTGCTCCACACCGGGACAGCACTGGGGCCAACGTCCTGACTTTC; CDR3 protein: CSAPHRDSTGANVLTF
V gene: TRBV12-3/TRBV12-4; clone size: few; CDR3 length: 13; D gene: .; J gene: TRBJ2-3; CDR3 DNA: TGTGCCAGCAGTTTAGCCGCCACAGATACGCAGTATTTT; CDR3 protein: CASSLAATDTQYF
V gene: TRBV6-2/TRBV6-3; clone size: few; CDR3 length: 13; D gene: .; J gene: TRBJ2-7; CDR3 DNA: TGTGCCAGCAGAGGAGGGAGGTCCTACGAGCAGTACTTC; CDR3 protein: CASRGGRSYEQYF
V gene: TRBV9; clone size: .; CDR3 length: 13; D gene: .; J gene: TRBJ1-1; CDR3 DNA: TGTGCCAGCAGCGTAGATCAGGACACTGAAGCTTTCTTT; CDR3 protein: CASSVDQDTEAFF
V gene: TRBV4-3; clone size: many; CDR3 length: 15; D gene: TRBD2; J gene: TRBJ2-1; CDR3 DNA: TGCGCCAGCAGCCATACTAGCGGGAGCTACAATGAGCAGTTCTTC; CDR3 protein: CASSHTSGSYNEQFF
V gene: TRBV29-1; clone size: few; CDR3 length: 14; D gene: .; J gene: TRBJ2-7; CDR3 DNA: TGCAGCGTTGTAGACAAACGGGACTCACACGAGCAGTACTTC; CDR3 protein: CSVVDKRDSHEQYF
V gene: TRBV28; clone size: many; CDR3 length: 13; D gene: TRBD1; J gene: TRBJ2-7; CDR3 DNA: TGTGCCAGCGTTGACAGGGGCCTGAGGGAGCAGTACTTC; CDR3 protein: CASVDRGLREQYF
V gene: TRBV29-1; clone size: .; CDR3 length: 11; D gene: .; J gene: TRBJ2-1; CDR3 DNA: TGCAGCGTGCGGACGGCGGATGAGCAGTTCTTC; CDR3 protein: CSVRTADEQFF
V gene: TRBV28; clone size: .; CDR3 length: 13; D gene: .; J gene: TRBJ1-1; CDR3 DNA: TGTGCCAGCACCCGGACAGACAACACTGAAGCTTTCTTT; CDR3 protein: CASTRTDNTEAFF
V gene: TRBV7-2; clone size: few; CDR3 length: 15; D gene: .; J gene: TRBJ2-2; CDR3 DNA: TGTGCCAGCAGCTTAGCCCGAGCTGTCACCGGGGAGCTGTTTTTT; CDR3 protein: CASSLARAVTGELFF
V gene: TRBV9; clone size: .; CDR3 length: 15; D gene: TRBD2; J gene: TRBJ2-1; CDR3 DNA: TGTGCCAGCAGCGGAATAGCGGGAGGGCCCGGGATTAGGTTCTTC; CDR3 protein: CASSGIAGGPGIRFF
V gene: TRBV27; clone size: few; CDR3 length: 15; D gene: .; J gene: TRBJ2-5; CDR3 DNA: TGTGCCAGCAGTTTGGTTAGCGGAAGCCAAGAGACCCAGTACTTC; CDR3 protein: CASSLVSGSQETQYF
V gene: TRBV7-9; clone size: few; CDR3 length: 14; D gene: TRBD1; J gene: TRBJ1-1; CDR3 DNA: TGTGCCAGCAGCGCACAGGGGGCGCCCACTGAAGCTTTCTTT; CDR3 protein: CASSAQGAPTEAFF
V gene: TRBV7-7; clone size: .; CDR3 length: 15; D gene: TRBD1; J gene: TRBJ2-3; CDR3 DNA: TGTGCCAGCAGCTCGACAGGGGCGCCCGCAGATACGCAGTATTTT; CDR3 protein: CASSSTGAPADTQYF
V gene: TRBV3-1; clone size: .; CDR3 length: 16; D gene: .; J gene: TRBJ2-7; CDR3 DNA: TGTGCCAGCAGCCAAGATTCCAGGGGGGTGGGGTACGAGCAGTACTTC; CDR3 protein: CASSQDSRGVGYEQYF
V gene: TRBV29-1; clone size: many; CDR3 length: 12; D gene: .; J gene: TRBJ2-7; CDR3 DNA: TGCAGCGTTCAGGGGTGGTTCGACGAGCAGTACTTC; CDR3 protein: CSVQGWFDEQYF
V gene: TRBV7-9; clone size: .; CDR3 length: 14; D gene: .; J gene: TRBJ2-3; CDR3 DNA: TGTGCCAGCAACAGTCGGACTAGCACAGATACGCAGTATTTT; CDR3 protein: CASNSRTSTDTQYF
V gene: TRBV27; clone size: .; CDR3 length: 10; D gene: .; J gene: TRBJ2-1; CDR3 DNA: TGTGCCGCAGGAAACAATGAGCAGTTCTTC; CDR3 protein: CAAGNNEQFF
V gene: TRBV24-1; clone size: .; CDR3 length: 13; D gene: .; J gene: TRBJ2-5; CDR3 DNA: TGTGCCACCAGCCGGAGGGGTGGGGAGACCCAGTACTTC; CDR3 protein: CATSRRGGETQYF
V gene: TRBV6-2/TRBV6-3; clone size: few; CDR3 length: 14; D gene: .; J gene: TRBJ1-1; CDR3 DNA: TGTGCCAGCAGGAGAAGCGACCTGAACACTGAAGCTTTCTTT; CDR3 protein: CASRRSDLNTEAFF
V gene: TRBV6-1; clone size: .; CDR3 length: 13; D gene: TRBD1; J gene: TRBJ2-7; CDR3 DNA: TGTGCCAGCAGTGAGACAGGGGGCCACGAGCATTACTTC; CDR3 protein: CASSETGGHEHYF